This T cell receptor beta chain stems from a study of OX40 agonist ivuxolimab in advanced cancers. Study as a whole: Cohort: approximately 79% men, mean age roughly 60, aged about 20 to 90.

The table came from immunoSEQ multiplex PCR; TCRdb's copy has only in-frame clones and leaves some out. The table shows around 80,000 clones, with approximately 90% occurring only once. In regard to this clone: Its antigen is not known.

The CDR3 sequence is 11 residues long. Trimming removed 3 bases from V and 4 bases from J, with 2 bases in between. Germline loops: CDR1 SGHNT, CDR2 YYREEE (reference sequence). Study results and caveats: Relative to CD4+ cells, CD8+ T cells on average had more expanded clones. Certain nonresponding patients likewise had low normalized T-cell clonal expansion.

Baseline, cycle 4 day 1, and cycle 7 day 1 were the blood sampling points. The material was CD4+ or CD8+ T cells sorted from blood, obtained in a trial of the OX40 agonist ivuxolimab. The clonotype originates from an adult with an advanced solid tumor such as melanoma, head and neck, liver or kidney cancer. The chain carries TRBV5-4 and TRBJ2-1; no clear D gene. The CDR3 DNA is TGTGCCAGCAGCTATTACAATGAGCAGTTCTTC. It codes for CASSYYNEQFF. The variable domain in full, completed from reference TRBV5-4 and TRBJ2-1, reads ETGVTQSPTHLIKTRGQQVTLRCSSQSGHNTVSWYQQALGQGPQFIFQYYREEENGRGNFPPRFSGLQFPNYSSELNVNALELDDSALYLCASSYYNEQFFGPGTRLTVL.